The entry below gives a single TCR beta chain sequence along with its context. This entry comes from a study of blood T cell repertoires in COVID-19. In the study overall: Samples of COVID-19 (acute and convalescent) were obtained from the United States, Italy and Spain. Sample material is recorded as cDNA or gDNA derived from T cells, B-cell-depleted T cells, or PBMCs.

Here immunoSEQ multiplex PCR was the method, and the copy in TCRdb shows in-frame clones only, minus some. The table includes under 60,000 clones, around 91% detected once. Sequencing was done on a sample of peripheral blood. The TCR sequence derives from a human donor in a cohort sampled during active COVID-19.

The CDR3 protein is CASSPGPRQGISGNTIYF. The DNA for the CDR3 is TGTGCCAGCAGTCCTGGTCCCCGACAGGGGATTTCCGGAAACACCATATATTTT. The rearrangement joins TRBV6-6 to TRBJ1-3; 8 bases line up with TRBD1. This CDR3 region has 18 residues. Trimming cost V 5 bases and J 4 bases; bases outside gene matches: 16. Germline CDR1 reads MNHNY; CDR2 reads SVGAGI (reference sequence).